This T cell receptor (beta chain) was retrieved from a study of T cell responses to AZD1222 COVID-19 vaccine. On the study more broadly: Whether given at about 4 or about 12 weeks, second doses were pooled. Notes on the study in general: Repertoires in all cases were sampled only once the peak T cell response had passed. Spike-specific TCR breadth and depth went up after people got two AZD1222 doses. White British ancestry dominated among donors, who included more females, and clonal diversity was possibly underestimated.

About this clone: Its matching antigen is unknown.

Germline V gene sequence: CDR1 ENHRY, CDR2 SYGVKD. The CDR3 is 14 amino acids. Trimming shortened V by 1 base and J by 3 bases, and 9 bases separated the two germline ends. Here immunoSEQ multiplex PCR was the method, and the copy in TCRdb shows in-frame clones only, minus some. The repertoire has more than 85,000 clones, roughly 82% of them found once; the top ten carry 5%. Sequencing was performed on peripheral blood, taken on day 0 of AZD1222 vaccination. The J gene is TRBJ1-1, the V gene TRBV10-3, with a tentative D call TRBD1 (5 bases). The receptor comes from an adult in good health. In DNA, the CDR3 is TGTGCCATCAGTGAGTTGGCGGGGGACACTGAAGCTTTCTTT. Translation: CAISELAGDTEAFF.